This T cell receptor (beta chain) was obtained from a study of CD8 T cells in ankylosing spondylitis. Findings and limits, study-wide: A TCR beta motif made of 7 to 9 highly homologous variants seemed typical of ankylosing spondylitis blood. Some of the motif variants had earlier been found in reactive arthritis patients' fluid and blood. It was reported that disease-linked clones were significantly enriched in matched ankylosing spondylitis synovial fluid.

The V gene's germline CDR1 is MNHEY and CDR2 SMNVEV (reference sequence). This CDR3 has 17 amino acids. Trimming shortened V by 4 bases and J by 2 bases, and 15 bases separated the two germline ends. For TCR beta, libraries came from quantitative 5'-RACE with molecular barcodes. TCRdb passed the 5' RACE reads through MiXCR, listing each CDR3 protein once. Of more than 300,000 distinct CDR3 sequences listed, around a tenth are singletons. This clonotype was picked up many times. Its antigen is currently unknown. V is TRBV27 and J is TRBJ2-6; D is tentatively TRBD1 or TRBD2 (5 bases each). The material sequenced was blood, either unsorted or a sorted T cell fraction (not recorded which). This sequence originates from a female donor with ankylosing spondylitis or in good health (not recorded which). The CDR3 loop is CASSWERGVAGANVLTF. In DNA form, the CDR3 reads TGTGCCAGCAGTTGGGAACGAGGGGTAGCTGGGGCCAACGTCCTGACTTTC.